This entry is about one T cell receptor (beta chain). Once extracted for a subset, genomic DNA was divided evenly among several immunoSEQ plates. Original processing methods: Junction-only immunoSEQ data arrived without quality scores, meaning filtering differed. Sequencing used immunoSEQ multiplex PCR; TCRdb keeps in-frame clones, though not all of them. The D gene and trimming were derived from the DNA, and the V and J assignments and clone size from that table. The sample includes fewer than 550,000 clones, over 75% of them seen just once. For genomic DNA, unsorted samples relied on tens of millions of PBMCs. V lost 1 base and J 5 bases, leaving 11 bases between the germline ends. CDR1 SGHNT and CDR2 YENEEA come from the germline V gene. The CDR3 has 14 residues. This entry comes from a study of shared clonotypes between healthy human individuals.

This TCR was sampled from a woman in her thirties or forties in good health. Some clones in this sample may be carry-over from other donors' samples. This chain links TRBV11-3 with TRBJ2-5; D ambiguous. The material sequenced was PBMCs. CDR3 residues: CASSLGALTETQYF. CDR3 DNA sequence: TGTGCCAGCAGCTTAGGAGCTCTGACTGAGACCCAGTACTTC.